The 27 T cell receptor beta chains in this list originate from one sample, sequenced in a study of Tregs in tolerant kidney transplant recipients. Repertoires were generated with immunoSEQ multiplex PCR, while TCRdb's copy carries only in-frame clones and drops some. Seen here are fewer than 65,000 clones, approximately 85% observed once, and the top ten hold 2.1%. Material: Tregs from blood, obtained before the transplant. The receptor source for this set is a human donor who received a combined kidney and bone marrow transplant.

As concerns this clone: The junction departs from the called germline gene at one end, perhaps through a read error. This rearrangement joins TRBV6-5 to TRBJ1-2, with D hard to call. This CDR3 spans 13 amino acids. Germline CDR1 reads MNHEY; CDR2 reads SVGAGI. The CDR3 bases are TGTGCCAGCAGTCTTCCGTCCCCCTATCGCTACACCTTC. Protein sequence: CASSLPSPYRYTF.

The rearrangement links TRBV11-2 to TRBJ1-2, with D perhaps TRBD1 (6 bases). From germline, CDR1 is SGHAT and CDR2 FQNNGV. The CDR3 has 16 amino acids. Trimming stripped 5 bases from V and 2 bases from J, with 18 bases between. The CDR3 here is CASSPHRAGGNYGYTF. CDR3 nucleotide sequence: TGTGCCAGCAGCCCTCACAGGGCGGGGGGAAACTATGGCTACACCTTC. Together with reference TRBV11-2 and TRBJ1-2, the CDR3 gives the full variable domain: EAGVAQSPRYKIIEKRQSVAFWCNPISGHATLYWYQQILGQGPKLLIQFQNNGVVDDSQLPKDRFSAERLKGVDSTLKIQPAKLEDSAVYLCASSPHRAGGNYGYTFGSGTRLTVV.

The rearrangement joins TRBV10-3 to TRBJ2-7; 9 bases align to TRBD2. Germline CDR1 and CDR2: ENHRY and SYGVKD. The V and J ends lost 11 bases and 2 bases, in that order; junction bases with no gene match: 13. There are 15 residues in the CDR3. The CDR3 DNA follows: TGTGCCGCCTCGCTAGCGGGAATCGCCACCTACGAGCAGTACTTC. Protein: CAASLAGIATYEQYF.

The rearrangement joins TRBV28 to TRBJ2-3; 13 bases match TRBD2. V trimming: 6 bases; J trimming: 4 bases; junction bases outside the gene matches: 10. CDR1 is MDHEN, CDR2 SYDVKM, per germline. This CDR3 contains 17 residues. The CDR3 bases are TGTGCCAGCAGACCAAGACTAGCGGGGGGAGTCGCAGATACGCAGTATTTT. It encodes CASRPRLAGGVADTQYF.

This clone came up a few times. The chain is built from TRBV30 and TRBJ1-1; perhaps TRBD1 as D (5 bases). Germline-derived CDR1 and CDR2 are GTSNPN and SVGIG (reference sequence). The germline V and J ends were trimmed by 0 bases and 9 bases, with 14 bases remaining between them. This CDR3 is built from 13 residues. The CDR3 sequence is CAWSVQPGTQAFF. In DNA form, the CDR3 reads TGTGCCTGGAGTGTACAGCCCGGGACCCAAGCTTTCTTT.

CDR3 in DNA: TGTGCCAGCAGAAGGGGGGGAGGGGCCACAGATACGCAGTATTTT. Protein sequence: CASRRGGGATDTQYF. The rearrangement uses TRBV2 and TRBJ2-3; possible D gene TRBD2, 7 bases. This CDR3 comprises 15 residues. V lost 6 bases and J lost 2, with 15 bases in between. Per germline, CDR1 SNHLY and CDR2 FYNNEI.

V and J are TRBV4-1 and TRBJ2-1; D perhaps matches TRBD2 (6 bases). The germline CDR1 and CDR2 sequences are MGHRA and YSYEKL. The CDR3 extends over 16 amino acids. Trimming left V 1 base short and J 4 bases short, with 14 bases between. CDR3 loop: CASSQGGVVNYNEQFF. In DNA, the CDR3 is TGCGCCAGCAGCCAAGGCGGGGTAGTCAATTACAATGAGCAGTTCTTC.

The V and J genes are TRBV7-2 and TRBJ1-4, with 10 bases that match TRBD1. The CDR3 contains 17 residues. The V gene's germline CDR1 is SGHTA and CDR2 FQGNSA. Trimming removed 2 bases from V and 5 bases from J; junction bases left unmatched: 8. In nucleotides, the CDR3 is TGTGCCAGCAGCTTAAATCGGGGGACAGGGGTAAATGAAAAACTGTTTTTT. It codes for CASSLNRGTGVNEKLFF.

This clone has only one observation. The chain recombines TRBV9 with TRBJ1-2, with unresolved D. This CDR3 is built from 15 residues. Germline V gene lookup returns CDR1 SGDLS and CDR2 YYNGEE. V lost 3 bases to trimming and J lost 3 bases, with 15 bases between them. The DNA of the CDR3 is TGTGCCAGCAGCGATGGCCCGGGCAGATACTATGGCTACACCTTC. Its protein product is CASSDGPGRYYGYTF.

The gene calls are TRBV6-6 and TRBJ2-1, with a weak D call TRBD1 (6 bases). The germline V gene has CDR1 MNHNY and CDR2 SVGAGI (reference sequence). The CDR3 is made up of 13 amino acids. V was shortened by 8 bases and J by 6 bases, with 14 bases between the two germline ends. Written as DNA, the CDR3 is TGTGCCAGCTCACAGGGTTTTCTCAATGAGCAGTTCTTC. This codes for CASSQGFLNEQFF.

The J gene is TRBJ2-5, the V gene TRBV29-1; weak D call: TRBD1 (7 bases). CDR3 length: 14 residues. With 4 bases removed from V and 3 bases from J, the gap between germline ends came to 15 bases. Germline lookup yields CDR1 SQVTM and CDR2 ANQGSEA. CDR3 loop: CSVARRGQKETQYF. The CDR3 region has the DNA TGCAGCGTTGCAAGGAGGGGGCAAAAAGAGACCCAGTACTTC.

In its sample, this clone was seen a few times. V usage is TRBV6-5 and J usage is TRBJ2-7; 7 bases align to TRBD2. With V trimmed by 2 bases and J by 0 bases, 1 base remained unmatched. The CDR3 runs to 14 residues. CDR1 is MNHEY, CDR2 SVGAGI, per germline. The CDR3 region is CASSYKRDSYEQYF. The CDR3 region has the DNA TGTGCCAGCAGTTACAAGCGGGACTCCTACGAGCAGTACTTC.

This clone was recorded once. The chain employs TRBV7-9 and TRBJ1-3; 7 positions agree with TRBD1. From germline, CDR1 is SEHNR and CDR2 FQNEAQ (reference sequence). Losses at the gene ends were 4 bases for V and 3 bases for J; bases not matched to a gene: 15. The CDR3 has 18 residues. The DNA of the CDR3 is TGTGCCAGCAGCTGGCTAACAGGGGCCGCAGGACTTGGAAACACCATATATTTT. Translated: CASSWLTGAAGLGNTIYF. The whole variable domain, filled in from reference TRBV7-9 and TRBJ1-3, reads DTGVSQNPRHKITKRGQNVTFRCDPISEHNRLYWYRQTLGQGPEFLTYFQNEAQLEKSRLLSDRFSAERPKGSFSTLEIQRTEQGDSAMYLCASSWLTGAAGLGNTIYFGEGSWLTVV.

The V and J genes are TRBV7-2 and TRBJ2-5, with D unclear. The germline V gene has CDR1 SGHTA and CDR2 FQGNSA. The CDR3 has 14 amino acids. Trimming took 1 base from V and 0 from J, leaving 6 bases between them. The CDR3 DNA is TGTGCCAGCAGCTTAGATAGGTACCAAGAGACCCAGTACTTC. Its protein product is CASSLDRYQETQYF.

The rearrangement joins TRBV6-1 to TRBJ2-5, with 9 bases lining up with TRBD1. With 6 bases clipped from V and 4 bases from J, the junction kept 9 bases outside the gene matches. Germline CDR1 and CDR2: MNHNS and SASEGT. The CDR3 runs 15 residues. The CDR3 reads CASRNRQGGRETQYF. CDR3 in DNA: TGTGCCAGCAGAAACAGACAGGGGGGTCGAGAGACCCAGTACTTC.

This chain connects TRBV10-2 to TRBJ2-5; the match to TRBD1 covers 7 bases. With 3 bases clipped from V and 5 bases from J, the junction kept 6 bases outside the gene matches. The CDR3 extends over 14 amino acids. Germline CDR1 is WSHSY and CDR2 is SAAADI. The CDR3 sequence: CASSDNRGWETQYF. CDR3 nucleotides: TGCGCCAGCAGTGATAACAGGGGTTGGGAGACCCAGTACTTC.

The CDR3 loop reads CASSQGLTRTTDTQYF. The CDR3 nucleotides read TGCGCCAGCAGCCAAGGGCTGACAAGAACTACAGATACGCAGTATTTT. The V call is TRBV4-1, the J call TRBJ2-3; D gene ambiguous. This CDR3 comprises 16 residues. Germline CDR1 reads MGHRA; CDR2 reads YSYEKL. Deletions cut 1 base from V and 3 bases from J, with 14 bases between.

The genes are TRBV1 and TRBJ2-2; the table's D call TRBD2 went unverified against the DNA. TRBV1 is a recognized pseudogene. This CDR3 comprises 18 residues. CDR3 sequence: CTSSQPTSGGGLSGELFF. As DNA, the CDR3 is TGCACCAGCAGCCAACCCACTAGCGGGGGGGGCCTGTCCGGGGAGCTGTTTTTT.

V is TRBV10-2 and J is TRBJ1-1, with D tentatively TRBD1 (5 bases). V was shortened by 4 bases and J by 7 bases, with 10 bases between the two germline ends. The CDR3 is 12 amino acids. Germline CDR1 is WSHSY and CDR2 is SAAADI. The CDR3 DNA is TGCGCCAGCAGTGTTAGGGGAGGTGAAGCTTTCTTT. This translates into CASSVRGGEAFF.

The V gene is TRBV5-1, the J gene TRBJ1-1, with D unresolved. The germline V and J ends were trimmed by 4 bases and 1 base, with 8 bases remaining between them. CDR1 is SGHRS and CDR2 is YFSETQ in the germline V gene. The length of the CDR3 is 13 residues. The DNA of the CDR3 is TGCGCCAGCAGCGGCGCAGGGAACACTGAAGCTTTCTTT. Translation gives CASSGAGNTEAFF.

This sequence joins TRBV7-6 and TRBJ2-1; the match to TRBD2 covers 8 bases. CDR1 SGHVS and CDR2 FNYEAQ come from the germline V gene. This CDR3 spans 16 amino acids. V lost 4 bases, J lost 3 bases, and 8 bases stayed unmatched. The CDR3 region is CASSSKREISYNEQFF. The CDR3 nucleotides read TGTGCCAGCAGCTCCAAGCGGGAGATTAGCTACAATGAGCAGTTCTTC.

The CDR3: CASSPLTGDSPLHF. The CDR3 bases are TGTGCCAGCTCACCATTAACAGGGGATTCACCCCTCCACTTT. J is TRBJ1-6 and V is TRBV18, with TRBD1 identical over 7 bases. The CDR3 has 14 residues. Germline V gene lookup returns CDR1 KGHSH and CDR2 LQKENI. Trimming removed 2 bases from V and 8 bases from J; junction bases left unmatched: 3.

This clone appeared a few times. The V gene is TRBV7-8, the J gene TRBJ2-5; D tentatively reads TRBD1 or TRBD2 (6 bases each). The CDR3 has 14 residues. The V end lost 5 bases, the J end lost 5 bases, and 15 bases lay between the germline ends. Germline CDR1 SGHVS, CDR2 FQNEAQ. The CDR3 region has the DNA TGTGCCAGCAGCCCCCATCCGGGGGCCGAGACCCAGTACTTC. Translated: CASSPHPGAETQYF.

V gene TRBV11-3 combines with J gene TRBJ2-1; maybe TRBD1 (8 bases). V was cut by 0 bases and J by 6 bases, with 15 bases left in between. Per germline, CDR1 SGHNT and CDR2 YENEEA. The CDR3 extends over 16 amino acids. For the CDR3, the DNA is TGTGCCAGCAGCTTAGAACAGGGGGGAGGGGTCAATGAGCAGTTCTTC. Amino acid sequence: CASSLEQGGGVNEQFF.

The chain links TRBV7-2 to TRBJ2-5; 7 bases agree with TRBD2. The ends lost 4 bases at V and 3 bases at J; junction bases unmatched: 11. Per germline, CDR1 SGHTA and CDR2 FQGNSA. The CDR3 is made up of 16 amino acids. This CDR3 reads CASSSVNGGLKETQYF. CDR3 in DNA: TGTGCCAGCAGCTCCGTCAACGGGGGACTAAAAGAGACCCAGTACTTC.

In this sample, this clone turned up once. The CDR3 loop reads CSVEGLGASGSPSEQFF. CDR3 bases: TGCAGCGTTGAAGGTTTGGGTGCTAGCGGGAGCCCAAGTGAGCAGTTCTTC. The genes are TRBV29-1 and TRBJ2-1, with 10 bases lining up with TRBD2. The J segment lost 9 bases and the V segment lost 1 base, leaving 15 bases of the junction unmatched. The length of the CDR3 is 17 residues. Germline V CDR1 and CDR2: SQVTM, ANQGSEA.

V is TRBV5-1 and J is TRBJ2-5; the match to TRBD2 covers 11 bases. The J call may be wrong; the DNA end is better matched by TRBJ2-7. The CDR3 consists of 15 residues. Per germline, CDR1 SGHRS and CDR2 YFSETQ. The CDR3 DNA follows: TGCGCCAGCAGCTTGCCCCAACTAGCGGGAGACGAGCAGTACTTC. Its translation is CASSLPQLAGDEQYF.